These T cell receptor beta chains were read from a single sample in a study of patients and donors after allogeneic stem cell transplantation. One entry per CDR3 protein, called by TCRdb with MiXCR from the RT-PCR reads. Of about 87,000 distinct CDR3 sequences in the sample, approximately 5.2% are singletons; the top ten hold about 3%. Sequencing used blood, either unsorted or a sorted T cell fraction (not recorded which). These receptors came from a human donor who was either an allogeneic HSCT recipient or a stem cell or donor lymphocyte infusion donor (not recorded which). It is not recorded whose cells these are; they may come from a transplant donor. The CDR3 runs from the conserved cysteine through the conserved F or W. A D gene is named only where the DNA matches it firmly. Clone size is shown for a subset of rows, as once, few, many or a class of expanded clone.

D gene	clone size	J gene	V gene	CDR3 DNA	CDR3 protein
TRBD1	many	TRBJ2-3	TRBV5-1	TGCGCCAGCAGCTTCGAACAGGGGACAGATACGCAGTATTTT	CASSFEQGTDTQYF
NA	many	TRBJ1-5	TRBV19	TGTGCCAGTAGTCCTCGGGGGGCGCGTCAGCCCCAGCATTTT	CASSPRGARQPQHF
NA	NA	TRBJ2-7	TRBV7-2	TGTGCCAGCAGCTTAAAAGGATCGGCCTACGAGCAGTACTTC	CASSLKGSAYEQYF
NA	many	TRBJ2-7	TRBV29-1	TGCAGCGTTGGAGGGTCTGGGTCCTACGAGCAGTACTTC	CSVGGSGSYEQYF
NA	many	TRBJ2-2	TRBV6-5	TGTGCCAGCAGTTACGCAGGGTATCCCGGGGAGCTGTTTTTT	CASSYAGYPGELFF
TRBD1	many	TRBJ2-1	TRBV5-1	TGCGCCAGCAGCTTGTTACAGGACAGGCCTTACAATGAGCAGTTCTTC	CASSLLQDRPYNEQFF
TRBD1	many	TRBJ1-2	TRBV10-3	TGTGCCATCAGTGAGGTACCAGGGGGCGGTGGCTACACCTTC	CAISEVPGGGGYTF
NA	many	TRBJ2-5	TRBV3-1	TGTGCCAGCAGCCAACTAGAAGAGACCCAGTACTTC	CASSQLEETQYF
NA	many	TRBJ1-3	TRBV5-1	TGCGCCAGCAGCCAAACGCCCCCACACAGGGACTCTGGAAACACCATATATTTT	CASSQTPPHRDSGNTIYF
NA	many	TRBJ2-5	TRBV7-9	TGTGCCAGCAGCACACCCCGGGACTCGTCTAGCGTGACCCAGTACTTC	CASSTPRDSSSVTQYF
TRBD2	NA	TRBJ2-1	TRBV11-1	TGTGCCAGCAGCTTAGGGACTAGCGGGGCCTATGACTACAATGAGCAGTTCTTC	CASSLGTSGAYDYNEQFF
TRBD1	many	TRBJ2-3	TRBV7-9	TGTGCCAGCAGTGAAAGTGGACAGGGAACAGATACGCAGTATTTT	CASSESGQGTDTQYF
TRBD2	few	TRBJ2-7	TRBV20-1	TGCAGTGCCCCTAGCGGGAGGGACTGGCGCGAGCAGTACTTC	CSAPSGRDWREQYF
TRBD1	many	TRBJ2-1	TRBV7-8	TGTGCCAGCAGCAAAGGGACAGGAACCAATGAGCAGTTCTTC	CASSKGTGTNEQFF
NA	few	TRBJ1-1	TRBV2	TGTGCCAGCAGTGTTCCAGACATGAACACTGAAGCTTTCTTT	CASSVPDMNTEAFF
NA	many	TRBJ1-5	TRBV5-4	TGTGCCAGCAGCTCGGGAAATCCAGGGGGCAATCAGCCCCAGCATTTT	CASSSGNPGGNQPQHF
TRBD2	few	TRBJ2-7	TRBV3-1	TGTGCCAGCAGCCCGGTGAGCGGGAGTATCTACGAGCAGTACTTC	CASSPVSGSIYEQYF
NA	NA	TRBJ2-2	TRBV20-1	TGCAGTGCTAGAGATCGAGGGGGCACCGGGGAGCTGTTTTTT	CSARDRGGTGELFF
TRBD2	many	TRBJ2-1	TRBV7-2	TGTGCCAGCAGCCCAGACCCTAGCGGGAGAGGGTTCTTC	CASSPDPSGRGFF
NA	once	TRBJ2-7	TRBV7-2	TGTGCCAGCAGCTTAAGCGGGCACGAGCAGTACTTC	CASSLSGHEQYF
NA	NA	TRBJ1-2	TRBV28	TGTGCCAGCAGTATCTCCCGGGGAGGGCTCTATGGCTACACCTTC	CASSISRGGLYGYTF
TRBD2	many	TRBJ2-3	TRBV9	TGTGCCAGCAGCGTAGACGGGGGGGCCGGAGATACGCAGTATTTT	CASSVDGGAGDTQYF
TRBD1	many	TRBJ1-4	TRBV7-9	TGTGCCAGCGGCTTGCGCGACAGGGCCTCGGCACTGTTTTTT	CASGLRDRASALFF
NA	once	TRBJ2-1	TRBV12-3/TRBV12-4	TGTGCCAGCAGTTTGGCTAGTTCAACTCTCAATGAGCAGTTCTTC	CASSLASSTLNEQFF
NA	few	TRBJ2-3	TRBV9	TGTGCCAGCAGCCCTCCGGAGGGCCAGTGGACGCAGTATTTT	CASSPPEGQWTQYF
NA	many	TRBJ2-5	TRBV12-5	TGTGCTAGTGGTTTGGTACGGGGCGGGTTGGAGACCCAGTACTTC	CASGLVRGGLETQYF
NA	many	TRBJ2-3	TRBV2	TGTGCCAGCAGGCGAAGCGGAGAGGGAGATACGCAGTATTTT	CASRRSGEGDTQYF
NA	many	TRBJ2-7	TRBV7-2	TGTGCCAGCAGCTTAGCGCCTAGCGCCGTGGGGGAGCAGTACTTC	CASSLAPSAVGEQYF
NA	few	TRBJ2-2	TRBV7-9	TGTGCCAGTCTACGTATATGGCCCGGGGAGCTGTTTTTT	CASLRIWPGELFF
TRBD1	many	TRBJ1-5	TRBV29-1	TGCAGCGTCAGGACAGGGGGAGATAATCAGCCCCAGCATTTT	CSVRTGGDNQPQHF
NA	few	TRBJ1-5	TRBV19	TGTGCGAGCAACCACGAGGGGCGGAGGGGTCAGCCCCAGCATTTT	CASNHEGRRGQPQHF
TRBD2	medium-sized	TRBJ2-1	TRBV5-1	TGCGCCAGCAGCTTCAATAGCGGGACCGCCTACAATGAGCAGTTCTTC	CASSFNSGTAYNEQFF
TRBD1	few	TRBJ1-4	TRBV5-8	TGTGCCAGCAGCTTCGGACAGGGCGGTGAAAAACTGTTTTTT	CASSFGQGGEKLFF